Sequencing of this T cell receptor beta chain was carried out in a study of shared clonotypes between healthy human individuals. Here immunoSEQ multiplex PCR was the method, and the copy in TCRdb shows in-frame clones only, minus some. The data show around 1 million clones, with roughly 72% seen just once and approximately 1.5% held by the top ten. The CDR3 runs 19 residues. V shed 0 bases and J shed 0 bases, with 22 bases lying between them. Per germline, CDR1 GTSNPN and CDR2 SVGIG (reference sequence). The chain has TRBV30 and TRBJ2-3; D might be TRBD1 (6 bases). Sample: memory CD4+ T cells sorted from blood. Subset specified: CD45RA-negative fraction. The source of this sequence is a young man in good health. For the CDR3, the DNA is TGTGCCTGGAGTGTACATAGGGGTACAGGGTTGAAAAGCACAGATACGCAGTATTTT. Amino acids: CAWSVHRGTGLKSTDTQYF.